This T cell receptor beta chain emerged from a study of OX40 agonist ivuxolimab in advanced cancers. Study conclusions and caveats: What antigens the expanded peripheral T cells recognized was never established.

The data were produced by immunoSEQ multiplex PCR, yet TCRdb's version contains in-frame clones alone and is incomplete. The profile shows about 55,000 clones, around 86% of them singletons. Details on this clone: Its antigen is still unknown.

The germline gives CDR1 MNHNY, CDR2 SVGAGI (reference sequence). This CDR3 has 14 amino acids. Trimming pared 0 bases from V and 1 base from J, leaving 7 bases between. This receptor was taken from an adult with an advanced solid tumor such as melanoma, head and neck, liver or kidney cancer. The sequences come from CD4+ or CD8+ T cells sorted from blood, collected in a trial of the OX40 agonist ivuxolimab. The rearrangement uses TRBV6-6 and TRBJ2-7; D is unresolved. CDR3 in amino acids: CASSYSWESYEQYF. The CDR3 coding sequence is TGTGCCAGCAGTTACTCTTGGGAATCCTACGAGCAGTACTTC.